This T cell receptor beta chain emerged from a study of T cells in Graves' hyperthyroidism and ophthalmopathy. TCR beta CDR3 region amplification was performed from RNA transcripts. RT-PCR in the first round (using the HTBI primer set) targeted the TCR CDR3. TCRdb called the multiplex PCR reads again in MiXCR, with one record for every CDR3 protein. Of under 650,000 distinct CDR3 sequences in the sample, roughly 17% were seen once. To note about this clonotype: The antigen remains unidentified.

Germline CDR1 and CDR2: MNHEY and SVGEGT. Trimming took off 2 bases at V and 4 bases at J, with 6 bases between the two ends. The CDR3 has 12 residues. Study-wide results and caveats: Blood also contained most expanded thyroid clonotypes above 0.001. Patients with ophthalmopathy were separated from those with stable hyperthyroidism by a 13 V-J model.

The genes are TRBV6-2 or TRBV6-3 and TRBJ2-7; no clear D. Sequenced input: blood. The receptor was isolated from a woman between 25 and 40 years old with Graves' hyperthyroidism. The CDR3 coding sequence is TGTGCCAGCAGTTACACGGATTACGAGCAGTACTTC. Amino acids: CASSYTDYEQYF.